The rows below give T cell receptor beta chains drawn from one sample of a study of tumor-infiltrating lymphocytes in localized non-small cell lung cancer. Data came from immunoSEQ multiplex PCR; TCRdb stores just in-frame clones and leaves some out. The sample yields nearly 9,500 clones, 70% to 80% seen once. The specimen was uninvolved lung tissue not adjacent to the tumor. These receptors came from a human donor with non-small cell lung cancer. CDR3s include the opening cysteine and the closing phenylalanine or tryptophan. The order of the fields is J gene, V gene, D gene, clone size, CDR3 protein, CDR3 DNA. The D gene is left open where the match is weak. The size field is filled for only some rows; it gives once, few, many or a size class.

TRBJ1-1,TRBV12-5,NA,NA,CASGLVLGGGANTEAFF,TGTGCTAGTGGTTTGGTACTAGGGGGGGGCGCGAACACTGAAGCTTTCTTT
TRBJ1-5,TRBV19,NA,NA,CASRWEGDQPQHF,TGTGCCAGTAGATGGGAGGGAGATCAGCCCCAGCATTTT
TRBJ2-2,TRBV2,NA,few,CASRSSVNTGELFF,TGTGCCAGCAGGTCTTCCGTTAACACCGGGGAGCTGTTTTTT
TRBJ1-3,TRBV5-6,NA,NA,CASSSDFRGNTIYF,TGTGCCAGCAGCTCGGACTTTCGAGGAAACACCATATATTTT
TRBJ2-7,TRBV11-2,NA,NA,CASSPDSTYEQYF,TGTGCCAGCAGCCCCGACAGCACCTACGAGCAGTACTTC
TRBJ1-5,TRBV30,NA,NA,CAWNNGGSNQPQHF,TGTGCCTGGAACAACGGGGGAAGCAATCAGCCCCAGCATTTT
TRBJ1-5,TRBV19,NA,NA,CACNSRDSPQHF,TGTGCCTGTAATTCGAGAGATTCGCCCCAGCATTTT
TRBJ1-2,TRBV2,NA,NA,CASSDFQDSNGYTF,TGTGCCAGCAGTGATTTTCAGGATTCCAATGGCTACACCTTC
TRBJ2-7,TRBV29-1,NA,NA,CSVRQGRDEQYF,TGCAGCGTTCGACAGGGGAGGGACGAGCAGTACTTC
TRBJ1-2,TRBV28,NA,once,CASREYPDNYGYTF,TGTGCCAGCAGGGAATACCCGGACAACTATGGCTACACCTTC
TRBJ1-4,TRBV2,NA,NA,CASINGRGGEKLFF,TGTGCCAGCATAAATGGACGCGGGGGTGAAAAACTGTTTTTT
TRBJ2-2,TRBV5-1,NA,NA,CASGNDPSNTGELFF,TGCGCCAGCGGAAACGACCCCTCGAACACCGGGGAGCTGTTTTTT
TRBJ1-6,TRBV5-6,NA,NA,CASSLFVYNSPLHF,TGTGCCAGCAGCTTGTTCGTCTATAATTCACCCCTCCACTTT
TRBJ2-5,TRBV7-8,TRBD1,NA,CASSLARTGASPQYF,TGTGCCAGCAGCTTAGCTAGGACAGGGGCAAGTCCCCAGTACTTC
TRBJ1-1,TRBV5-6,NA,NA,CASSLVAGMDEAFF,TGTGCCAGCAGCTTGGTTGCAGGGATGGATGAAGCTTTCTTT
TRBJ1-5,TRBV30,NA,NA,CAWSYGGFNQPQHF,TGTGCCTGGAGTTATGGAGGGTTCAATCAGCCCCAGCATTTT
TRBJ1-1,TRBV7-2,NA,NA,CASSLGRGNTEAFF,TGTGCCAGCAGCTTAGGTCGGGGGAACACTGAAGCTTTCTTT
TRBJ1-4,TRBV6-5,NA,once,CASGRLEKLFF,TGTGCCAGCGGCAGGCTGGAAAAACTGTTTTTT
TRBJ1-3,TRBV28,NA,NA,CASIPLPGSSGNTIYF,TGTGCCAGCATTCCCCTCCCCGGAAGCTCTGGAAACACCATATATTTT
TRBJ1-2,TRBV11-3,NA,NA,CASSLDPSVQMAPDYGYTF,TGTGCCAGCAGCTTAGACCCTTCGGTTCAAATGGCCCCGGACTATGGCTACACCTTC
TRBJ2-3,TRBV11-3,NA,NA,CASSLDQATGLTDTQYF,TGTGCCAGCAGCTTAGATCAGGCTACTGGATTAACAGATACGCAGTATTTT
TRBJ2-2,TRBV7-2,TRBD2,once,CASTRLAGMTGELFF,TGTGCCAGCACCAGACTAGCGGGAATGACCGGGGAGCTGTTTTTT
TRBJ1-1,TRBV7-6,NA,NA,CASSFRGNTEAFF,TGTGCCAGCAGCTTCAGGGGGAACACTGAAGCTTTCTTT
TRBJ1-4,TRBV15,NA,NA,CATSAKTNEKLFF,TGTGCCACCAGCGCCAAAACAAATGAAAAACTGTTTTTT
TRBJ1-6,TRBV7-9,NA,NA,CASSPDSPSPYNSPLHF,TGTGCCAGCAGCCCGGACAGCCCATCTCCCTATAATTCACCCCTCCACTTT
TRBJ2-2,TRBV12-5,NA,NA,CASGPPPGLTNTGELFF,TGTGCTAGTGGTCCGCCCCCGGGACTTACGAACACCGGGGAGCTGTTTTTT
TRBJ1-1,TRBV6-5,NA,once,CASTYSRRVNTEAFF,TGTGCCAGCACTTACTCGAGGAGGGTCAACACTGAAGCTTTCTTT
TRBJ1-5,TRBV5-8,NA,NA,CASSLAGTYSNQPQHF,TGTGCCAGCAGCTTGGCGGGCACTTATAGCAATCAGCCCCAGCATTTT
TRBJ2-7,TRBV6-1,NA,few,CASRGSQYEQYF,TGTGCCAGCAGAGGAAGTCAGTACGAGCAGTACTTC
TRBJ2-1,TRBV27,NA,once,CASSLTAGSYNEQFF,TGTGCCAGCAGTTTAACCGCCGGGTCCTACAATGAGCAGTTCTTC
TRBJ2-5,TRBV23-1,NA,NA,CASSPTGARGGIGETQYF,TGCGCCAGCAGCCCGACAGGGGCCAGGGGGGGAATCGGAGAGACCCAGTACTTC
TRBJ2-2,TRBV10-3,NA,NA,CASSSLLGELFF,TGTGCCAGCAGTTCCTTATTGGGGGAGCTGTTTTTT
TRBJ1-6,TRBV21-1,NA,NA,CASSPQLTPLNSPLHF,TGTGCCAGCAGCCCCCAGTTGACTCCGCTTAATTCACCCCTCCACTTT
TRBJ2-3,TRBV9,NA,NA,CASSFDQGGDTQYF,TGTGCCAGCAGCTTCGATCAGGGGGGAGATACGCAGTATTTT
TRBJ2-2,TRBV6-5,NA,NA,CASNQGGGRTGELFF,TGTGCCAGCAACCAGGGAGGGGGACGGACCGGGGAGCTGTTTTTT
TRBJ2-2,TRBV5-4,NA,NA,CASSIRDLNTGELFF,TGTGCCAGCAGCATTCGGGACCTGAACACCGGGGAGCTGTTTTTT